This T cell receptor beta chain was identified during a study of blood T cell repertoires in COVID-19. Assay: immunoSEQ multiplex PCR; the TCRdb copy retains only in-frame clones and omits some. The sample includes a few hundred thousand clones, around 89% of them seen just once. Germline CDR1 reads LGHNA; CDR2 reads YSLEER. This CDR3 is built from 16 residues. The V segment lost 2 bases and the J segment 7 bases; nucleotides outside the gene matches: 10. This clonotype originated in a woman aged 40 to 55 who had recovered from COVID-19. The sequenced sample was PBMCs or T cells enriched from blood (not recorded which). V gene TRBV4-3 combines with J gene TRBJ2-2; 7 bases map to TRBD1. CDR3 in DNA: TGCGCCAGCAGCCAAACGGACAGGAGGTACGGCGGGGAGCTGTTTTTT. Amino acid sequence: CASSQTDRRYGGELFF.